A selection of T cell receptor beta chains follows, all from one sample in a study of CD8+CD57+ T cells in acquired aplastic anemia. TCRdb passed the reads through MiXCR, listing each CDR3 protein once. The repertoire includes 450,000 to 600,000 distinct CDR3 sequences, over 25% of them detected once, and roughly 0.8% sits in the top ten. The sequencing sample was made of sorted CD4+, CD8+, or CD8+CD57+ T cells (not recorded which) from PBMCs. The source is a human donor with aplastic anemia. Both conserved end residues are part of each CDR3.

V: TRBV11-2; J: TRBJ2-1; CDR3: CAGLRAGANNEQFF
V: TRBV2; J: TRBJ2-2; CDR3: CTSGQAGYTGELFF
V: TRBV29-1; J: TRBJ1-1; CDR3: CSVEVNTEAFF
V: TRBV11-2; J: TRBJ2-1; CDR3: CASSPQGLAGGNEQFF
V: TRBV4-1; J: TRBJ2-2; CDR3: CASSQVIASGGAANTGELFF
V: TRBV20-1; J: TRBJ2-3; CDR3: CSARSGRGITDTQYF
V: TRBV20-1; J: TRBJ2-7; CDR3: CSAMGLAPYEQYF
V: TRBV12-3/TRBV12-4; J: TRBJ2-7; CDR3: CASASGFYEQYF
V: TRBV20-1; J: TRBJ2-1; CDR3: CSANSGRSSYNEQSF
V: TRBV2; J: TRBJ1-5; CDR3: CASSTMGGQPQHF
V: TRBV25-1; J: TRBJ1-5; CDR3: CASSRNPTGTAQISNQPQHF
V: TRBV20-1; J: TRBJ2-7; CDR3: CSAKSPWQGSYEQYF
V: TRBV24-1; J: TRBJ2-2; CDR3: CATSDSQGYTRELFF
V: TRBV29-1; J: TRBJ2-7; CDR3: CSYGYRGTYEQYF
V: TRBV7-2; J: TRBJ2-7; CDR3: CASSLPSRSYEQYF
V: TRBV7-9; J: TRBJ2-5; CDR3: CASNRQVQETQYF
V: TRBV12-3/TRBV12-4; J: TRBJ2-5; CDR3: CASNNKGTQETQYF
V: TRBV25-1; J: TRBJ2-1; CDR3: CASSLRLVAHNEQFF
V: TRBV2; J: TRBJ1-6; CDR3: CASSVGVRNSPLHF
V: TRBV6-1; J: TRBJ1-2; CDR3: CASSPGQDVYGYTF
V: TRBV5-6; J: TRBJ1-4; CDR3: CASSLAGTEKLFF
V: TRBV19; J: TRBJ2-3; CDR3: CASSKGQYTDTQYF
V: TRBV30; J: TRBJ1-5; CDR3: CAWSRLSQPQHF
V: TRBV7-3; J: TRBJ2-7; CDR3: CASSLGAGSYEQYF
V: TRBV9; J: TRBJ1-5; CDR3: CASSRADLSNQPQHF
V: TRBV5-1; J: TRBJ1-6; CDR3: CASSPWGAVSPLHF
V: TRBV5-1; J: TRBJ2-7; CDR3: CASSYRVSSYEQYF
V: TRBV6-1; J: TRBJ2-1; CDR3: CASSQGLAFYNEQFF